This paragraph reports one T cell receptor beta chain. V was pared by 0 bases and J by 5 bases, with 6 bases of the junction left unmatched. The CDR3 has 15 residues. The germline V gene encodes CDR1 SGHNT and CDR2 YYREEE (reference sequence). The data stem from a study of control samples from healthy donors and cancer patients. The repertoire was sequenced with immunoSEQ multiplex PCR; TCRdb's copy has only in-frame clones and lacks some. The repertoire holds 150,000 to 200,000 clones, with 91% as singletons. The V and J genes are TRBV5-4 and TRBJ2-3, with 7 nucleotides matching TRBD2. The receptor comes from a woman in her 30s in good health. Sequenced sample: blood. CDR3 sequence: CASSLAFGGGDTQYF. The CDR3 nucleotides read TGTGCCAGCAGCTTGGCTTTCGGCGGGGGAGATACGCAGTATTTT.